This TCR beta chain was identified during a study of type 1 regulatory T cells. The overall study: An in vitro protocol generated T-allo10, a Tr1-enriched, alloantigen-specific CD4 T cell product.

Broader study findings: Compared with non-Tr1 cells, Tr1 cells showed a narrower TCR repertoire.

J lost 5 bases, V lost 6 bases, and 7 bases had no gene match. CDR3 length: 16 residues. Per the germline V gene, CDR1 is MDHEN and CDR2 is SYDVKM. TCRdb independently ran MiXCR on the reads; one entry per CDR3 protein. The sample shows tens of thousands of distinct CDR3 sequences, more than 9% of them seen only once. Of note for this clonotype: Its antigen is unknown.

The specimen sequenced was cultured non-Tr1 T cells, either the whole culture or a sorted T cell fraction (not recorded which). The rearrangement uses TRBV28 and TRBJ2-1, with TRBD2 matching 13 bases. This receptor was identified in a human donor in good health. CDR3 DNA sequence: TGTGCCAGCAGGGCTCCGGGACTAGCGGGAAACAATGAGCAGTTCTTC. Its translation is CASRAPGLAGNNEQFF.